The 22 T cell receptor beta chains presented below share a single source sample, sequenced in a study of Ad26.COV2.S vaccination and SARS-CoV-2 variants. Regarding treatment: around 19 received Ad26.COV2.S at low or high dose, single or two shots; about 5 received placebo; per-sample allocation not given. Vaccine and placebo recipients were sampled on day 63 after the first injection. Profiling relied on immunoSEQ multiplex PCR, and the TCRdb table lists in-frame clones only, not all of them. The sample shows 250,000 to 300,000 clones, more than 75% of them seen only once. Sample: peripheral blood, taken in a trial of Ad26.COV2.S vaccine versus placebo. The receptors derive from a person aged 18-60 years who received the Ad26.COV2.S COVID-19 vaccine or a placebo.

V usage is TRBV27 and J usage is TRBJ1-2, with TRBD1 matching over 7 bases. V was pared by 4 bases and J by 2 bases, with 4 bases of the junction left unmatched. CDR1 is MNHEY and CDR2 is SMNVEV in the germline V gene (reference sequence). The CDR3 spans 14 residues. CDR3 sequence reads: CASSSGDSNYGYTF. Here the CDR3 DNA reads TGTGCCAGCAGTTCTGGGGACAGCAACTATGGCTACACCTTC.

The rearrangement links TRBV10-3 to TRBJ2-1; TRBD1 aligns across 7 bases. Germline V gene lookup returns CDR1 ENHRY and CDR2 SYGVKD. Trimming took 8 bases from V and 4 from J; bases not matched to a gene: 14. This CDR3 has 16 residues. The CDR3 sequence is CAIQGRGQRAYNEQFF. The CDR3 nucleotides are TGTGCCATCCAAGGTAGGGGACAGAGAGCTTACAATGAGCAGTTCTTC.

This clone was recorded a few times. This sequence joins TRBV19 and TRBJ2-1, with 7 bases lining up with TRBD1. The V gene's germline CDR1 is LNHDA and CDR2 SQIVND (reference sequence). The junction had 12 bases not matched to a gene; V was cut back by 5 bases and J by 8 bases. The CDR3 has 15 residues. CDR3 amino acids: CASSPNRGTRDEQFF. The DNA for the CDR3 is TGTGCCAGTAGTCCCAACAGGGGCACCAGGGATGAGCAGTTCTTC.

The chain recombines TRBV5-5 with TRBJ1-1; D not resolved. The CDR3 is 13 amino acids. Looked up from germline, CDR1 is SGHKS and CDR2 is YYEKEE (reference sequence). The germline V and J ends were trimmed by 0 bases and 3 bases, with 6 bases remaining between them. CDR3 sequence (DNA): TGTGCCAGCAGCTTGGTCACGGACACTGAAGCTTTCTTT. Its protein is CASSLVTDTEAFF. The complete variable domain, with remaining parts taken from reference TRBV5-5 and TRBJ1-1, reads DAGVTQSPTHLIKTRGQQVTLRCSPISGHKSVSWYQQVLGQGPQFIFQYYEKEERGRGNFPDRFSARQFPNYSSELNVNALLLGDSALYLCASSLVTDTEAFFGQGTRLTVV.

J is TRBJ1-1 and V is TRBV5-4, with 8 nucleotides matching TRBD1. CDR1 is SGHNT and CDR2 is YYREEE in the germline V gene (reference sequence). Trimming removed 3 bases from V and 6 bases from J; junction bases left unmatched: 13. The CDR3 extends over 16 amino acids. CDR3 DNA: TGTGCCAGCAGCTCAGCAGGGGGCGAGGGGGTAGCTGAAGCTTTCTTT. Amino acid sequence: CASSSAGGEGVAEAFF.

Of note for this clone: Within the sample, other DNA sequences also encode this same CDR3. This chain links TRBV7-9 with TRBJ1-1; the D is unclear. Germline loops: CDR1 SEHNR, CDR2 FQNEAQ (reference sequence). CDR3 length: 14 amino acids. Trimming shortened V by 5 bases and J by 1 base, and 11 bases separated the two germline ends. DNA for the CDR3: TGTGCCAGCAGCCTCGTCGGGAGGAACACTGAAGCTTTCTTT. This gives the protein CASSLVGRNTEAFF.

As regards this clone: The identical CDR3 is also encoded by other nucleotide sequences in the sample. The J gene is TRBJ2-1, the V gene TRBV12-3 or TRBV12-4; 7 bases match TRBD1. Germline trimming cut 3 bases from V and 6 bases from J; bases unmatched to any gene: 2. This CDR3 has 13 amino acids. The CDR3 DNA follows: TGTGCCAGCAGTTTGTCAGGGGGCAATGAGCAGTTCTTC. Protein sequence: CASSLSGGNEQFF.

This chain uses TRBV24-1 with TRBJ1-2; D not certain. V lost 4 bases, J lost 8 bases, and 7 bases lay in between. CDR3 length: 11 residues. Germline V CDR1 and CDR2: KGHDR, SFDVKD. The CDR3, as DNA: TGTGCCACCAGTGACCAGACAGGCTACACCTTC. As protein: CATSDQTGYTF.

The CDR3 nucleotides read TGTGCCAGCAGCTGGGGACAGGGGGCTTACGAGCAGTACTTC. As protein: CASSWGQGAYEQYF. V gene TRBV7-8 combines with J gene TRBJ2-7; the match to TRBD1 covers 12 bases. V shed 4 bases and J 4 bases; nucleotides not matched to a gene: 2. The germline V gene has CDR1 SGHVS and CDR2 FQNEAQ. There are 14 residues in the CDR3.

The chain carries TRBV12-5 and TRBJ2-2; D is uncertain. Trimming removed 1 base from V and 0 bases from J, with 12 bases in between. The germline V gene has CDR1 LGHNT and CDR2 FRNRAP. This CDR3 contains 17 residues. CDR3 in DNA: TGTGCTAGTGGTTTGGCCCCGACAAGATCGAACACCGGGGAGCTGTTTTTT. It yields the protein CASGLAPTRSNTGELFF.

The chain carries TRBV30 and TRBJ2-4; 9 nucleotides line up with TRBD1. J lost 9 bases, V lost 0 bases, and 6 bases had no gene match. This CDR3 spans 14 amino acids. From germline, CDR1 is GTSNPN and CDR2 SVGIG (reference sequence). CDR3 nucleotide sequence: TGTGCCTGGAGTGTACGGGACAGGGCTGGCATTCAGTACTTC. Its protein is CAWSVRDRAGIQYF.

CDR3 coding DNA: TGTGCCAGCGAAAGCCTTCTTACGAACAGTGGCTACACCTTC. Its protein is CASESLLTNSGYTF. This chain uses TRBV7-9 with TRBJ1-2, with unresolved D. Trimming removed 8 bases at V and 7 bases at J, with 20 bases between. In germline, CDR1 is SEHNR, CDR2 FQNEAQ (reference sequence). The CDR3 contains 14 residues.

The CDR3 sequence is CSVVDRGGNQPQHF. CDR3 coding DNA: TGCAGCGTTGTGGACAGGGGAGGCAATCAGCCCCAGCATTTT. J is TRBJ1-5 and V is TRBV29-1, with 9 bases matching TRBD1. Trimming took 4 bases from V and 2 from J; bases not matched to a gene: 3. This CDR3 is built from 14 residues. Germline values: CDR1 SQVTM, CDR2 ANQGSEA.

The chain carries TRBV2 and TRBJ1-1; D is perhaps TRBD1 (6 bases). With 4 bases removed from V and 0 bases from J, the gap between germline ends came to 18 bases. Looked up from germline, CDR1 is SNHLY and CDR2 is FYNNEI. The CDR3 is 17 amino acids. Written as DNA, the CDR3 is TGTGCCAGCAGTGTTTCGGGGGGGCAGGTCATGAACACTGAAGCTTTCTTT. It translates to CASSVSGGQVMNTEAFF.

The V gene is TRBV5-1, the J gene TRBJ2-6; D possibly corresponds to TRBD2 (5 bases). V was trimmed by 0 bases and J by 3 bases, leaving 13 bases between them. The germline V gene encodes CDR1 SGHRS and CDR2 YFSETQ. This CDR3 comprises 17 residues. CDR3 nucleotides: TGCGCCAGCAGCTTGGGGACTGCCTCTGTTGGGGCCAACGTCCTGACTTTC. It codes for CASSLGTASVGANVLTF.

The chain couples TRBV2 to TRBJ2-3; no definite D call. Germline V gene lookup returns CDR1 SNHLY and CDR2 FYNNEI. Trimming removed 8 bases from V and 1 base from J, with 16 bases in between. This CDR3 is built from 15 residues. The CDR3 protein is CASRVDAAGTDTQYF. Written as DNA, the CDR3 is TGTGCCAGCCGGGTCGATGCGGCGGGCACAGATACGCAGTATTTT.

The chain employs TRBV10-1 and TRBJ2-5; 11 positions match TRBD1. Germline CDR1 reads WNHNN; CDR2 reads SYGVQD (reference sequence). The length of the CDR3 is 15 residues. V dropped 9 bases and J dropped 5; count of bases not matched to a gene: 11. CDR3 sequence (DNA): TGCGCCAGGCCCGAATCGGACAGGGGGCTTGAGACCCAGTACTTC. This sequence encodes CARPESDRGLETQYF.

The chain uses TRBV19 and TRBJ1-3, with TRBD1 as a possible D gene (6 bases). Deletions cut 9 bases from V and 2 bases from J, with 11 bases between. The CDR3 consists of 13 residues. Germline loops: CDR1 LNHDA, CDR2 SQIVND (reference sequence). The CDR3 bases are TGTGCCAGCCGACGGGGGCCTGGAAACACCATATATTTT. Its protein is CASRRGPGNTIYF.

The rearrangement joins TRBV3-1 (or the pseudogene TRBV3-2) to TRBJ2-1; 8 bases align to TRBD2. The germline V gene has CDR1 LGHDT and CDR2 YNNKEL (reference sequence). Unmatched junction bases numbered 8, after V lost 0 bases and J lost 7 bases. This CDR3 spans 16 amino acids. CDR3 amino acids: CASSQDLSGSKNEQFF. The CDR3 bases are TGTGCCAGCAGCCAAGATTTAAGCGGGAGCAAAAATGAGCAGTTCTTC.

The chain carries TRBV3-1 (or the pseudogene TRBV3-2) and TRBJ2-2, with a weak D call TRBD2 (6 bases). Per germline, CDR1 LGHDT and CDR2 YNNKEL (reference sequence). This CDR3 spans 15 amino acids. Trimming cost V 0 bases and J 7 bases, with 12 bases left between them. CDR3 region: CASSQEVSGGGELFF. CDR3 nucleotides: TGTGCCAGCAGCCAAGAGGTTAGCGGTGGCGGGGAGCTGTTTTTT.

The rearrangement joins TRBV5-6 to TRBJ1-2, with D perhaps matching TRBD1 (6 bases). V lost 0 bases and J lost 2, with 11 bases in between. CDR1 SGHDT and CDR2 YYEEEE come from the germline V gene. There are 15 residues in the CDR3. The CDR3 DNA follows: TGTGCCAGCAGCTTGGGAAGGGGGGTCAACTATGGCTACACCTTC. Its translation: CASSLGRGVNYGYTF.

This chain links TRBV6-5 with TRBJ2-5, with 9 nucleotides matching TRBD2. V lost 8 bases, J lost 5 bases, and 6 bases stayed unmatched. Germline-derived CDR1 and CDR2 are MNHEY and SVGAGI. The CDR3 has 13 residues. The CDR3 protein is CASEFAGGETQYF. CDR3 nucleotides: TGTGCCAGCGAGTTCGCGGGGGGGGAGACCCAGTACTTC.